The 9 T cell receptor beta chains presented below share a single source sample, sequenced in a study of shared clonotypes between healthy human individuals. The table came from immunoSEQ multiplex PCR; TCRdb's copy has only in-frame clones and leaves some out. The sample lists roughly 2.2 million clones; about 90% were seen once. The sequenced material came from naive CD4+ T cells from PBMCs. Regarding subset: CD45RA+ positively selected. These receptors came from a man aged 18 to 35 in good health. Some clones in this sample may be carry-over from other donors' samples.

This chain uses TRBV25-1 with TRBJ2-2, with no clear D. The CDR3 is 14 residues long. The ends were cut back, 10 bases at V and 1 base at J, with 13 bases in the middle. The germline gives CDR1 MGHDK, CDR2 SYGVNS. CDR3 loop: CATARSGNTGELFF. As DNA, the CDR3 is TGTGCCACAGCGAGGAGTGGGAACACCGGGGAGCTGTTTTTT.

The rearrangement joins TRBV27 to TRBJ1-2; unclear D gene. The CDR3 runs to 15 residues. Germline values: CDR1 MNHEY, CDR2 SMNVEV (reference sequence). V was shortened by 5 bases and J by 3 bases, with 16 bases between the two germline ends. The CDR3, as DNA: TGTGCCAGCAGTCGCTCACACGGATCGTACTATGGCTACACCTTC. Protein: CASSRSHGSYYGYTF.

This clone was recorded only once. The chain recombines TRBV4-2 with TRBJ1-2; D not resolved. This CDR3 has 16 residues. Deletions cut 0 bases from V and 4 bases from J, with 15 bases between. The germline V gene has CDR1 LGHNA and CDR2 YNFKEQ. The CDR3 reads CASSQDSGGDFYGYTF. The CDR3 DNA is TGTGCCAGCAGCCAAGATTCAGGCGGGGATTTCTATGGCTACACCTTC.

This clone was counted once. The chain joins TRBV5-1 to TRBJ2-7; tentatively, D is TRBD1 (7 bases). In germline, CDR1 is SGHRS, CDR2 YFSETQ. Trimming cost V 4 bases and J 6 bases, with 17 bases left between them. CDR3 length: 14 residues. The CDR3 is CASSPAGGRSEQYF. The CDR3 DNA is TGCGCCAGCAGCCCGGCAGGGGGGCGTTCCGAGCAGTACTTC.

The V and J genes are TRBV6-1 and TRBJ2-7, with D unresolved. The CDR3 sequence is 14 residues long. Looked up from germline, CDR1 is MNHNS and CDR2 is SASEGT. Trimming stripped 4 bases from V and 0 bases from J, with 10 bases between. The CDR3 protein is CASSGVRSSYEQYF. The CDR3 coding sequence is TGTGCCAGCAGTGGGGTCAGAAGCTCCTACGAGCAGTACTTC.

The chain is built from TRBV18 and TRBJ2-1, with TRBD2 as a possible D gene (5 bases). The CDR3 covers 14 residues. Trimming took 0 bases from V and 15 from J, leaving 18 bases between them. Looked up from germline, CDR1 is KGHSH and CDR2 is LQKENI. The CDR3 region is CASSPPSSEVRGFF. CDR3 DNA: TGTGCCAGCTCACCACCCAGTTCGGAGGTCCGAGGGTTCTTC.

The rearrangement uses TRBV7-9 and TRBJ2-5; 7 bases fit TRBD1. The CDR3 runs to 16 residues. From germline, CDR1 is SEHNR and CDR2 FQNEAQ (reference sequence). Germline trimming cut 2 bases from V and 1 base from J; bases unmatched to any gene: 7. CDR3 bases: TGTGCCAGCAGCTTATGGTTCAGGGACAGCCAAGAGACCCAGTACTTC. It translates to CASSLWFRDSQETQYF.

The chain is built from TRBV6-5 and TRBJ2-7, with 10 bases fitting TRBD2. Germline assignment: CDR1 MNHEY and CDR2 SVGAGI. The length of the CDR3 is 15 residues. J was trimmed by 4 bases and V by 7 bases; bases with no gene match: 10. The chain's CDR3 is CASTQAGGPVYEQYF. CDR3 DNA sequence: TGTGCCAGCACCCAAGCGGGAGGGCCAGTTTACGAGCAGTACTTC.

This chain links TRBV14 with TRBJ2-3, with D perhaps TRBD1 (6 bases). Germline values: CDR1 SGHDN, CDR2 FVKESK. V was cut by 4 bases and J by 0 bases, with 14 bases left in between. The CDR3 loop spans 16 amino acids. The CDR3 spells CASSPLQGTSTDTQYF. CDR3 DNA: TGTGCCAGCAGCCCTCTACAGGGCACGAGCACAGATACGCAGTATTTT. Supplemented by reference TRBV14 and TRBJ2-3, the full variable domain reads EAGVTQFPSHSVIEKGQTVTLRCDPISGHDNLYWYRRVMGKEIKFLLHFVKESKQDESGMPNNRFLAERTGGTYSTLKVQPAELEDSGVYFCASSPLQGTSTDTQYFGPGTRLTVL.